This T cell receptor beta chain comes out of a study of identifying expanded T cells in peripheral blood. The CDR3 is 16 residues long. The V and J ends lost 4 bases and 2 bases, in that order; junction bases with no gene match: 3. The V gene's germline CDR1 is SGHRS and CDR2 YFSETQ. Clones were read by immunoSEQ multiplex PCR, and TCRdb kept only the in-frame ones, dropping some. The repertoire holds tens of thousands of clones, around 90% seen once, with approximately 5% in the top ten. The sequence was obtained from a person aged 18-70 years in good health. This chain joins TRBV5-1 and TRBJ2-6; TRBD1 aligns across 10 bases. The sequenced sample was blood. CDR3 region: CASSGGTGAGANVLTF. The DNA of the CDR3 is TGCGCCAGCAGCGGGGGGACAGGGGCTGGGGCCAACGTCCTGACTTTC.